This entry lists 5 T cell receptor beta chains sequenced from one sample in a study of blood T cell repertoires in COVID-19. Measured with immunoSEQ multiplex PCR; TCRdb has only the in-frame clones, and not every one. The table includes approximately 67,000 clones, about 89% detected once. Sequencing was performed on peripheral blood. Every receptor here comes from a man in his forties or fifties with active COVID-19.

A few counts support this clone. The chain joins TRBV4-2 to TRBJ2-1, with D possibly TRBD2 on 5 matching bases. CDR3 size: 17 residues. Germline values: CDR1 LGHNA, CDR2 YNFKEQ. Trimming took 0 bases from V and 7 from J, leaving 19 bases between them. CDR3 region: CASSQEFEVGPGNEQFF. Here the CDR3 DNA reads TGTGCCAGCAGCCAAGAATTCGAGGTCGGACCGGGGAATGAGCAGTTCTTC.

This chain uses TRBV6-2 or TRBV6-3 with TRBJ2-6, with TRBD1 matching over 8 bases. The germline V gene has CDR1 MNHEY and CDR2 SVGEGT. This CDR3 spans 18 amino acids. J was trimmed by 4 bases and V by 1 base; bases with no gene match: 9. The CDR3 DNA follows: TGTGCCAGCAGTTACTTAGGGACAGGACGACCCGGGGCCAACGTCCTGACTTTC. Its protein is CASSYLGTGRPGANVLTF.

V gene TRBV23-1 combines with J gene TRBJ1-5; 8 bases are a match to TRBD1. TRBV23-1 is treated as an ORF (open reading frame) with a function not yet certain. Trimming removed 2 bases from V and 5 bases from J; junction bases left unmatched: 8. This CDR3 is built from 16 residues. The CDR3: CASSQAWTGNDQPQHF. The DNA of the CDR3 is TGCGCCAGCAGTCAAGCCTGGACAGGGAACGATCAGCCCCAGCATTTT.

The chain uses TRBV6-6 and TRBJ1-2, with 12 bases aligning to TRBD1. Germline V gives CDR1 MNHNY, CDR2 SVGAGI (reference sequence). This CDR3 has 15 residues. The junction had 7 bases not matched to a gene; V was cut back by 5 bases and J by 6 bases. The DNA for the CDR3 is TGTGCCAGCAGTCAGCCGGGACAGGGGGCGCATGGCTACACCTTC. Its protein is CASSQPGQGAHGYTF.

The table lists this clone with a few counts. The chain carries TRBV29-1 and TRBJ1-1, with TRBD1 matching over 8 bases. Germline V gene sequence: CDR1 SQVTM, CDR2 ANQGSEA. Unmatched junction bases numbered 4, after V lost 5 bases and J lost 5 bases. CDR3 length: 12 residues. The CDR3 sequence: CSVPGQATEAFF. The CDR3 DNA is TGCAGCGTTCCGGGACAGGCAACTGAAGCTTTCTTT.